This TCR beta chain originates from a study of cytomegalovirus exposure and HLA in healthy donors. Study information: Among the approximately 430 donors who were genotyped, roughly 76% fell in the genetic ancestry cluster that is associated with self-reported Caucasian donors.

Per the germline V gene, CDR1 is LNHDA and CDR2 is SQIVND (reference sequence). The length of the CDR3 is 17 residues. The trim removed 3 bases at V and 8 bases at J, leaving 17 bases unmatched. Concerning this clone itself: Its matching antigen is unknown.

Vbeta (60) and Jbeta (13) primers were used in the PCR. In the source study's methods: The authors later counted roughly 79 million unique TCR beta chains, 9 million to 14 million of them shared. Clones were read by immunoSEQ multiplex PCR, and TCRdb kept only the in-frame ones, dropping some. V, J and clone size derive from that table, while D and trimming were established from the DNA sequence. The sample lists fewer than 200,000 clones, 80% seen once, with roughly 4.7% in the top ten. Study-wide results and limits: In terms of immune exposure information, only CMV serostatus was available. What TCR beta sequences reportedly achieved was accurate prediction of HLA-A and HLA-B alleles in most subjects.

This chain connects TRBV19 to TRBJ1-2, with 8 bases that match TRBD1. The TCR comes from a woman aged 45 to 65 in good health and CMV-seropositive. The specimen was PBMCs. The CDR3 spells CASSIPGQAQYYGGYTF. The CDR3 DNA sequence: TGTGCCAGTAGTATCCCGGGACAGGCTCAATATTATGGAGGCTACACCTTC.